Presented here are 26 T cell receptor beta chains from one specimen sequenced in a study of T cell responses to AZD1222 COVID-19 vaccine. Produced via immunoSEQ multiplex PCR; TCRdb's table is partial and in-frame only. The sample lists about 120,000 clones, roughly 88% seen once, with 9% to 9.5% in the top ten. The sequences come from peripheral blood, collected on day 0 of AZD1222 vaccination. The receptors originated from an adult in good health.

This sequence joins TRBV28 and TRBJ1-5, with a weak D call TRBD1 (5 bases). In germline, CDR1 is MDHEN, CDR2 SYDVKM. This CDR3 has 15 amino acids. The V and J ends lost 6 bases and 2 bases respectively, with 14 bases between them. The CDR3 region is CASRGGDAGNQPQHF. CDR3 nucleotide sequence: TGTGCCAGCAGGGGAGGGGACGCTGGCAATCAGCCCCAGCATTTT.

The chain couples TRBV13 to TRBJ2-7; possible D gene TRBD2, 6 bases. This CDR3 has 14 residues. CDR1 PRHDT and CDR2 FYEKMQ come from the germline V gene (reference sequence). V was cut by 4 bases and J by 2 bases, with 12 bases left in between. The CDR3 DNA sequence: TGTGCCAGCAGCTCAAGCGGGCTCCCCTACGAGCAGTACTTC. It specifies CASSSSGLPYEQYF. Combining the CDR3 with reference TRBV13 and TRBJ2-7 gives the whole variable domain AAGVIQSPRHLIKEKRETATLKCYPIPRHDTVYWYQQGPGQDPQFLISFYEKMQSDKGSIPDRFSAQQFSDYHSELNMSSLELGDSALYFCASSSSGLPYEQYFGPGTRLTVT.

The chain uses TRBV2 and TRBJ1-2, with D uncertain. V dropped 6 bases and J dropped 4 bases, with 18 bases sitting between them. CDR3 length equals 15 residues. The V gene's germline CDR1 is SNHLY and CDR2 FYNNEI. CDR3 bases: TGTGCCAGCAGCGATTCCGGAACAGAAGGCTATGGCTACACCTTC. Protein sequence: CASSDSGTEGYGYTF.

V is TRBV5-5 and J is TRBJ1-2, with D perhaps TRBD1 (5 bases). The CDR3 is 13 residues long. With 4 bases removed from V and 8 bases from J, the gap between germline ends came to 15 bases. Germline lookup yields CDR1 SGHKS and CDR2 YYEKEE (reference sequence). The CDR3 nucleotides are TGTGCCAGCAGCACCGGGACTCTTAGGGGCTACACCTTC. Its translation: CASSTGTLRGYTF.

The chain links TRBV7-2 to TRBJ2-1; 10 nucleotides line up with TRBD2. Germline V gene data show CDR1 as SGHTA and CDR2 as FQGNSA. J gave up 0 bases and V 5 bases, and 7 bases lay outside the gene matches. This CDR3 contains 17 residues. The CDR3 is CASSPRTSGGSYNEQFF. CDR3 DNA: TGTGCCAGCAGCCCACGGACTAGCGGAGGCTCCTACAATGAGCAGTTCTTC.

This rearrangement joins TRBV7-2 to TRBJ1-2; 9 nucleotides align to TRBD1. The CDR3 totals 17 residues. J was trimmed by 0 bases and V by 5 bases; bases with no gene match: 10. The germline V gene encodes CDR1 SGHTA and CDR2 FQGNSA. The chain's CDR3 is CASSLLYRGRANYGYTF. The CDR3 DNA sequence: TGTGCCAGCAGCCTCTTATACAGGGGGCGAGCTAACTATGGCTACACCTTC.

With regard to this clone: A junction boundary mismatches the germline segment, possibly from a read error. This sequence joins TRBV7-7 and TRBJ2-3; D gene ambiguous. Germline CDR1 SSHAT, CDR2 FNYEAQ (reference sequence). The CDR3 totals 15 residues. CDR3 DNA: TGTGCTAGCAGCCCTAATCTGGCGAGCACAGATACGCAGTATTTT. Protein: CASSPNLASTDTQYF. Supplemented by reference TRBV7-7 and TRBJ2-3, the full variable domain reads GAGVSQSPRYKVTKRGQDVTLRCDPISSHATLYWYQQALGQGPEFLTYFNYEAQPDKSGLPSDRFSAERPEGSISTLTIQRTEQRDSAMYRCASSPNLASTDTQYFGPGTRLTVL.

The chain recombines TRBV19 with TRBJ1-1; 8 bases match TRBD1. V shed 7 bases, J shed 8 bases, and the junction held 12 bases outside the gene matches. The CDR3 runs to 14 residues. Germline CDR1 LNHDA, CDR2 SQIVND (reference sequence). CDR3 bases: TGTGCCAGTATTGGGACGGGACAGGTTTCCGAAGCTTTCTTT. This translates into CASIGTGQVSEAFF. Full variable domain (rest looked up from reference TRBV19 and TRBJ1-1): DGGITQSPKYLFRKEGQNVTLSCEQNLNHDAMYWYRQDPGQGLRLIYYSQIVNDFQKGDIAEGYSVSREKKESFPLTVTSAQKNPTAFYLCASIGTGQVSEAFFGQGTRLTVV.

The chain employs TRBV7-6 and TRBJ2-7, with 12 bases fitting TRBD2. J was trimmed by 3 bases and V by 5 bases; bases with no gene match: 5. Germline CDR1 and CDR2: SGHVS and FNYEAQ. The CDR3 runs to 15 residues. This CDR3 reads CASSPGLAGFYEQYF. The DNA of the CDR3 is TGTGCCAGCAGCCCCGGACTAGCGGGATTCTACGAGCAGTACTTC.

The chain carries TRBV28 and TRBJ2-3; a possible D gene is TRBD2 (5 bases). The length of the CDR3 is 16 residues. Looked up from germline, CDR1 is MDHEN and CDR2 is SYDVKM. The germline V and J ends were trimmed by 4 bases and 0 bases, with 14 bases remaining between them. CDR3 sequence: CASSSLRGTSTDTQYF. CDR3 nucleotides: TGTGCCAGCAGTTCCTTACGGGGTACTAGCACAGATACGCAGTATTTT.

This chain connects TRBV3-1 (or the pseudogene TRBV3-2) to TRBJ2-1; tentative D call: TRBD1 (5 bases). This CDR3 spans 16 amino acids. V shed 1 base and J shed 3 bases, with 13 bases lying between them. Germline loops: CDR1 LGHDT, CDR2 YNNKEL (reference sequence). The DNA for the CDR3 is TGTGCCAGCAGCCAAGTGGCAGGGCAAGTCTACAATGAGCAGTTCTTC. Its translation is CASSQVAGQVYNEQFF.

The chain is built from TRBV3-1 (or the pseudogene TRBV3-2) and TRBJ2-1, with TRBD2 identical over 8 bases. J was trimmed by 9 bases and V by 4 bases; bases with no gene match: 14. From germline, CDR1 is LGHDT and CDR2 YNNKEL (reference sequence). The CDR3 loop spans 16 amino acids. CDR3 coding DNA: TGTGCCAGCAGCCCTCCACCGGGACTAGAGAAGACTGAGCAGTTCTTC. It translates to CASSPPPGLEKTEQFF.

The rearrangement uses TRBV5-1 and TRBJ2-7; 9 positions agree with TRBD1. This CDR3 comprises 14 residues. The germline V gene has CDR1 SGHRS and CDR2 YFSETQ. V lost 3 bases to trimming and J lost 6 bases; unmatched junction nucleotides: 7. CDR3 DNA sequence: TGCGCCAGCAGCTCTACAGGGGGCACCGGCGAGCAGTACTTC. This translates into CASSSTGGTGEQYF.

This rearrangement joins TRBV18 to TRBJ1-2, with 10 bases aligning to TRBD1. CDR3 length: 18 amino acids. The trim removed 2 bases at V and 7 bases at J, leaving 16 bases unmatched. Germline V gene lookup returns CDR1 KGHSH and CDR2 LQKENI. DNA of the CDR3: TGTGCCAGCTCACCATTCGAATCTGTTCGGACAGGGGGAGGTGGCTACACCTTC. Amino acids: CASSPFESVRTGGGGYTF.

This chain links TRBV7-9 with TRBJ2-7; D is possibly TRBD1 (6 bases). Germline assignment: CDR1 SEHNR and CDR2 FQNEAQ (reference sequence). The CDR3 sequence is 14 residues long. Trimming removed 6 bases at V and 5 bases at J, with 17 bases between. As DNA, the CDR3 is TGTGCCAGCAGATCGGGACATCTCAGGGACGAGCAGTACTTC. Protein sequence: CASRSGHLRDEQYF.

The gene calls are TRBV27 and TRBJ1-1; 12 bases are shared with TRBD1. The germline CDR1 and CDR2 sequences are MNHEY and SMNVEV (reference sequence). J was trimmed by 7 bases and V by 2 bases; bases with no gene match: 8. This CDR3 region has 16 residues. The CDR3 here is CASSLEGDRGRSEAFF. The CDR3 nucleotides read TGTGCCAGCAGTTTAGAGGGGGACAGGGGGCGGAGTGAAGCTTTCTTT.

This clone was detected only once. CDR3 in amino acids: CARSWDLPLNTGELFF. The CDR3 nucleotides are TGTGCCAGATCCTGGGACTTACCCTTGAACACCGGGGAGCTGTTTTTT. The chain links TRBV24-1 to TRBJ2-2, with D tentatively TRBD2 (6 bases). This CDR3 comprises 16 residues. The V end lost 11 bases, the J end lost 1 base, and 19 bases lay between the germline ends. Germline V gene sequence: CDR1 KGHDR, CDR2 SFDVKD.

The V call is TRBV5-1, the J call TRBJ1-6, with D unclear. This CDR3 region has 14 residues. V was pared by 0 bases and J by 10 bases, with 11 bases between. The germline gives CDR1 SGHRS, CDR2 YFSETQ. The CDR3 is CASSLGARPSPLHF. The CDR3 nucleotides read TGCGCCAGCAGCTTGGGAGCCAGGCCCTCACCCCTCCACTTT. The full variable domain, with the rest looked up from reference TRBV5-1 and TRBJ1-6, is KAGVTQTPRYLIKTRGQQVTLSCSPISGHRSVSWYQQTPGQGLQFLFEYFSETQRNKGNFPGRFSGRQFSNSRSEMNVSTLELGDSALYLCASSLGARPSPLHFGNGTRLTVT.

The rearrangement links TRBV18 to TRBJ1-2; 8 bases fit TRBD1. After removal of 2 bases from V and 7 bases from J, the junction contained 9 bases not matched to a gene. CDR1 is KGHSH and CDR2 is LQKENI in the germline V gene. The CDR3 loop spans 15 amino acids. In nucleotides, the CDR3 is TGTGCCAGCTCACCAGAGACAGGGGAATTCTTTGGCTACACCTTC. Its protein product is CASSPETGEFFGYTF.

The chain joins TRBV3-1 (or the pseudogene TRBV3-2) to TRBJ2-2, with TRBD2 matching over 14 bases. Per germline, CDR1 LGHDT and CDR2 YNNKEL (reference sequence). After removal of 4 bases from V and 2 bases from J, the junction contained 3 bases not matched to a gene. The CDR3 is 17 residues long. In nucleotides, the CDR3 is TGTGCCAGCAGCCGGGGACTAGCGGGGGCAAACACCGGGGAGCTGTTTTTT. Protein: CASSRGLAGANTGELFF.

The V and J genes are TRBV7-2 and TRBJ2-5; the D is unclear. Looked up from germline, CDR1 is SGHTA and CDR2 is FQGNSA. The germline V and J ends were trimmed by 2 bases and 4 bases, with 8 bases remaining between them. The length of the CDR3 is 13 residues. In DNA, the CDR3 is TGTGCCAGCAGCTTAAACGGCGGAGAGACCCAGTACTTC. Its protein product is CASSLNGGETQYF.

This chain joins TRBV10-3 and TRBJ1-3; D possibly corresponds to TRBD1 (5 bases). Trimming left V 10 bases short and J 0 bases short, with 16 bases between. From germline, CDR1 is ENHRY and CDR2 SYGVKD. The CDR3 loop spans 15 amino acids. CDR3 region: CATNDKTDSGNTIYF. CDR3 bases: TGTGCCACAAACGACAAGACAGACTCTGGAAACACCATATATTTT.

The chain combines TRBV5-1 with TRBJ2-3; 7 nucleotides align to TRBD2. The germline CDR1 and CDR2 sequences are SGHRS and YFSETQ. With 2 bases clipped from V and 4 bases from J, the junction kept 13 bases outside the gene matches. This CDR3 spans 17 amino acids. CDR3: CASSLGGGRATADTQYF. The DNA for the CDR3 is TGCGCCAGCAGCTTAGGAGGCGGGAGAGCCACGGCAGATACGCAGTATTTT.

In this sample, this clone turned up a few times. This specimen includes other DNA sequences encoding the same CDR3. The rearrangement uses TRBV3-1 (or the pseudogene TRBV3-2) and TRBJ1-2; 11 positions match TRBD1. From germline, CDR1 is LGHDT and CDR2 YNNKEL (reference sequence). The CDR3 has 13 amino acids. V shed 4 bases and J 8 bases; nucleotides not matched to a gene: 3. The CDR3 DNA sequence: TGTGCCAGCAGCCCGGGGACAGGGGGAGGCTACACCTTC. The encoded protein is CASSPGTGGGYTF.

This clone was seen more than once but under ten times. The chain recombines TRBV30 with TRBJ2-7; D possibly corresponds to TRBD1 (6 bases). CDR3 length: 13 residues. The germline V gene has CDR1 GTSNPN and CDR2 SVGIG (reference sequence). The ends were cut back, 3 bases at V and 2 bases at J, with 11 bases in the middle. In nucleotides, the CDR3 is TGTGCCTGGAGCGCAGGGGATACCTACGAGCAGTACTTC. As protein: CAWSAGDTYEQYF.

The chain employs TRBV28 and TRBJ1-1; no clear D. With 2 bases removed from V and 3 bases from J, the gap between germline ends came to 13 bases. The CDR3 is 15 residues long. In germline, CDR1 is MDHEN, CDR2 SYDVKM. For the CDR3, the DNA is TGTGCCAGCAGTTTAGGAGGTAGACCAGACACTGAAGCTTTCTTT. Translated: CASSLGGRPDTEAFF.